The rows below give T cell receptor beta chains drawn from one sample of a study of T cell responses to AZD1222 COVID-19 vaccine. Data came from immunoSEQ multiplex PCR; TCRdb stores just in-frame clones and leaves some out. The table records about 85,000 clones, approximately 87% of them present only once. Sample: peripheral blood, taken on day 0 of AZD1222 vaccination. Source of these receptors: an adult in good health. The CDR3 runs from the conserved cysteine through the conserved F or W. Fields, in order: V gene, clone size, J gene, D gene, CDR3 protein, CDR3 DNA. A D gene is named only where the DNA matches it firmly. Clone size is not always given. Where it is, it says once, few, many or a class for expanded clones.

TRBV2	NA	TRBJ1-2	NA	CASTLNYGYTF	TGTGCCAGCACGTTAAACTATGGCTACACCTTC
TRBV19	NA	TRBJ1-2	NA	CASSIAGLSYGYTF	TGTGCCAGTAGTATTGCAGGGCTGTCCTATGGCTACACCTTC
TRBV6-4	NA	TRBJ2-3	TRBD2	CASSEFGGGGDTQYF	TGTGCCAGCAGTGAATTTGGCGGGGGAGGAGATACGCAGTATTTT
TRBV7-9	NA	TRBJ1-2	TRBD1	CASTRGRDNDGYTF	TGTGCCAGCACCAGGGGGCGCGATAATGATGGCTACACCTTC
TRBV7-8	NA	TRBJ2-7	NA	CASRDPGPYEQYF	TGTGCCAGCCGGGATCCGGGGCCCTACGAGCAGTACTTC
TRBV19	NA	TRBJ1-3	NA	CASRTASSGNTIYF	TGTGCCAGTCGGACAGCCAGCTCTGGAAACACCATATATTTT
TRBV28	NA	TRBJ2-7	NA	CASSLLGYEQYF	TGTGCCAGCAGTTTATTGGGATACGAGCAGTACTTC
TRBV28	NA	TRBJ1-5	NA	CASSLSADGQPQHF	TGTGCCAGCAGTTTATCGGCGGACGGACAGCCCCAGCATTTT
TRBV18	NA	TRBJ1-5	NA	CASSPPRALNSNQPQHF	TGTGCCAGCTCACCACCGAGGGCGTTGAATAGCAATCAGCCCCAGCATTTT
TRBV28	few	TRBJ1-5	NA	CASSLGTGARNQPQHF	TGTGCCAGCAGTTTAGGGACGGGCGCGCGCAATCAGCCCCAGCATTTT
TRBV7-9	once	TRBJ1-3	TRBD1	CASSPGTDGNTIYF	TGTGCCAGCAGCCCTGGGACAGATGGAAACACCATATATTTT
TRBV6-6	NA	TRBJ2-2	NA	CASFSVTPNTGELFF	TGTGCCAGCTTTTCGGTGACCCCGAACACCGGGGAGCTGTTTTTT
TRBV10-3	NA	TRBJ2-2	NA	CAISEMGDDTGELFF	TGTGCCATCAGTGAGATGGGAGATGACACCGGGGAGCTGTTTTTT
TRBV18	NA	TRBJ2-2	NA	CASSPSNTGELFF	TGTGCCAGCTCGCCGTCTAACACCGGGGAGCTGTTTTTT
TRBV9	NA	TRBJ2-3	NA	CASSPQTTPDTQYF	TGTGCCAGCAGCCCGCAGACTACCCCAGATACGCAGTATTTT
TRBV28	NA	TRBJ1-1	NA	CASRPGQDRGEAFF	TGTGCCAGCAGACCGGGCCAGGACCGGGGTGAAGCTTTCTTT
TRBV28	NA	TRBJ1-2	TRBD1	CASSDTGTGAGYTF	TGTGCCAGCAGCGACACTGGGACAGGGGCTGGCTACACCTTC
TRBV6-5	NA	TRBJ1-2	NA	CASSYAVDGGYTF	TGTGCCAGCAGTTACGCGGTCGACGGAGGCTACACCTTC
TRBV20-1	NA	TRBJ1-1	NA	CSASLGNTEAFF	TGCAGTGCTAGTTTAGGTAACACTGAAGCTTTCTTT
TRBV19	NA	TRBJ2-3	NA	CASSPWTDSTTQYF	TGTGCCAGTAGTCCGTGGACGGATTCGACGACGCAGTATTTT
TRBV2	once	TRBJ2-1	TRBD2	CASSRTSGRTDEQFF	TGTGCCAGCAGTAGGACTAGCGGGAGAACGGATGAGCAGTTCTTC
TRBV3-1/TRBV3-2	NA	TRBJ1-1	NA	CASSQGPGEAFF	TGTGCCAGCAGCCAAGGACCGGGTGAAGCTTTCTTT
TRBV28	NA	TRBJ2-2	TRBD2	CASSPGLAGSGELFF	TGTGCCAGCAGTCCGGGACTAGCGGGATCCGGGGAGCTGTTTTTT
TRBV2	NA	TRBJ2-1	NA	CASSSQGRYNEQFF	TGTGCCAGCAGCTCACAGGGCCGGTACAATGAGCAGTTCTTC
TRBV6-6	NA	TRBJ2-5	TRBD2	CASRSSGGGETQYF	TGTGCCAGCAGGAGTAGCGGGGGTGGGGAGACCCAGTACTTC
TRBV30	few	TRBJ1-5	NA	CAWGQDSNQPQHF	TGTGCCTGGGGCCAGGATAGCAATCAGCCCCAGCATTTT
TRBV7-2	NA	TRBJ1-2	TRBD1	CASSSSQGGGDNGYTF	TGTGCCAGCAGCTCTAGCCAGGGAGGGGGCGATAATGGCTACACCTTC
TRBV3-1/TRBV3-2	NA	TRBJ2-7	NA	CASSQDHTGLSEQYF	TGTGCCAGCAGCCAAGATCATACAGGGTTGTCCGAGCAGTACTTC
TRBV6-1	NA	TRBJ2-5	TRBD1	CASSETEGGRRETQYF	TGTGCCAGCAGTGAAACTGAAGGGGGCCGCAGAGAGACCCAGTACTTC
TRBV21-1	NA	TRBJ1-1	NA	CASSKRDTMNTEAFF	TGTGCCAGCAGCAAAAGGGACACCATGAACACTGAAGCTTTCTTT
TRBV5-1	NA	TRBJ2-2	TRBD2	CASSLAGGEVTGELFF	TGCGCCAGCAGCTTGGCGGGGGGAGAAGTTACCGGGGAGCTGTTTTTT
TRBV29-1	few	TRBJ2-1	NA	CSVGGATYNEQFF	TGCAGCGTTGGGGGGGCTACCTACAATGAGCAGTTCTTC
TRBV12-3/TRBV12-4	NA	TRBJ1-2	NA	CASSPPGAGYTF	TGTGCCAGCAGTCCACCCGGTGCCGGCTACACCTTC
TRBV6-5	NA	TRBJ2-7	NA	CASRSSGSYEQYF	TGTGCCAGCAGGTCCAGCGGTTCCTACGAGCAGTACTTC
TRBV29-1	NA	TRBJ1-2	TRBD1	CSVEGQGNYGYTF	TGCAGCGTTGAGGGACAGGGTAATTATGGCTACACCTTC
TRBV27	NA	TRBJ1-4	NA	CASSLSPRDNEKLFF	TGTGCCAGCAGTTTAAGCCCGCGAGATAATGAAAAACTGTTTTTT
TRBV11-2	NA	TRBJ1-2	NA	CASSLGRGTGYTF	TGTGCCAGCAGCTTAGGACGAGGTACGGGCTACACCTTC